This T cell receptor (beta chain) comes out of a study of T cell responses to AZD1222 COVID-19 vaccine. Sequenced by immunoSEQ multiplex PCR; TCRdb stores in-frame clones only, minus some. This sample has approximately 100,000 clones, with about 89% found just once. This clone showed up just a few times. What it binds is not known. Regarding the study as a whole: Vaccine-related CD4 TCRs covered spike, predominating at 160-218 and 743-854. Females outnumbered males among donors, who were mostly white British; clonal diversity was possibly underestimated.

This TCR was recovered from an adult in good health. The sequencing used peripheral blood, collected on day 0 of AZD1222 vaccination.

Written as DNA, the CDR3 is TGTGCCAGCAGTGGCACGAACACCGGGGAGCTGTTTTTT. Translating gives CASSGTNTGELFF. The chain links TRBV6-2 or TRBV6-3 to TRBJ2-2; no definite D call. Germline values: CDR1 MNHEY, CDR2 SVGEGT. The CDR3 consists of 13 residues. The germline V and J ends were trimmed by 5 bases and 0 bases, with 4 bases remaining between them.